This T cell receptor (beta chain) was captured in a study of blood T cell repertoires in COVID-19. In the study overall: In Cohort 3, a recovered donor had either two negative PCRs, clearance, or symptom resolution.

The protocol was immunoSEQ multiplex PCR, while the TCRdb copy is restricted to in-frame clones and leaves out a portion. This table holds about 360,000 clones, roughly 86% found once. In terms of age and location, participants ranged from roughly 18 to 95 years and lived in around 22 US areas. Participants had their cohort set by participant-reported clinical history. The CDR3 sequence is 14 residues long. The V gene lost 1 base and the J gene lost 8 bases, with 12 bases spanning the gap. Germline assignment: CDR1 SGHKS and CDR2 YYEKEE (reference sequence). The V and J genes are TRBV5-5 and TRBJ1-4, with no clear D. The sequencing input was PBMCs or T cells enriched from blood (not recorded which). The TCR comes from a man aged 40-49 years in a cohort exposed to, infected with or recovered from COVID-19 (not recorded which). The CDR3 DNA is TGTGCCAGCAGCTTGAAGCGGTTCGGGGAAAAACTGTTTTTT. Translated, it gives CASSLKRFGEKLFF.